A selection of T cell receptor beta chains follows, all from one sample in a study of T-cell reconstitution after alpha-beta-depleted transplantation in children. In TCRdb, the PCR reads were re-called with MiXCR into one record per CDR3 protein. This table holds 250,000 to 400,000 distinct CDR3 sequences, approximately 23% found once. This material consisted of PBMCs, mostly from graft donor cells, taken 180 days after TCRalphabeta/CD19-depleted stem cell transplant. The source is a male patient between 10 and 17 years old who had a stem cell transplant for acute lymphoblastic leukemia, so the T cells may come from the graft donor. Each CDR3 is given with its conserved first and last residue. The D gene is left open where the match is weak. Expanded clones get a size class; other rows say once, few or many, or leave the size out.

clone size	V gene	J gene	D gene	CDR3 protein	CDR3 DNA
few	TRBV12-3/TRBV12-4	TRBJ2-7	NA	CASRYIGPEQYF	TGTGCCAGCCGCTACATCGGCCCCGAGCAGTACTTC
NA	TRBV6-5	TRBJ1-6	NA	CASSYFGRGRSPLHF	TGTGCCAGCAGTTACTTCGGCAGGGGCCGATCACCCCTCCACTTT
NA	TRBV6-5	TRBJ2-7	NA	CASSYLGQGVYEQYF	TGTGCCAGCAGTTACCTCGGTCAGGGAGTCTACGAGCAGTACTTC
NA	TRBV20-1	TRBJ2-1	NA	CSAKYIDEQFF	TGCAGTGCTAAATATATCGATGAGCAGTTCTTC
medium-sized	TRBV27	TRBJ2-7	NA	CASSLSRDSSYEQYF	TGTGCCAGCAGTTTATCGAGGGACTCCTCCTACGAGCAGTACTTC
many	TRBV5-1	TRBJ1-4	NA	CASSGGWPNEKLFF	TGCGCCAGCAGCGGTGGGTGGCCGAATGAAAAACTGTTTTTT
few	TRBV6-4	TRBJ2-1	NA	CASSEVDRDEQFF	TGTGCCAGCAGTGAGGTCGACCGCGATGAGCAGTTCTTC
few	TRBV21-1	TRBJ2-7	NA	CARWDFRRHEQYF	TGTGCCAGATGGGACTTCCGGCGCCACGAGCAGTACTTC
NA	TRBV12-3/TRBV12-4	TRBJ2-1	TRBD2	CASSLGGRAGHEQFF	TGTGCCAGCAGTTTGGGCGGGAGGGCCGGGCATGAGCAGTTCTTC
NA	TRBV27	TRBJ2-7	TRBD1	CASSRNRGRAEQYF	TGTGCCAGCAGTCGGAACAGGGGGCGCGCCGAGCAGTACTTC
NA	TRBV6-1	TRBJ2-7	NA	CASSEGHRYEQYF	TGTGCCAGCAGTGAGGGACACCGGTACGAGCAGTACTTC
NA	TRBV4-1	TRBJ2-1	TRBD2	CASSQGLAGVNEQFF	TGCGCCAGCAGCCAAGGACTAGCGGGGGTTAATGAGCAGTTCTTC
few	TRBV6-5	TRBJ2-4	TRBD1	CASSSLTGVNIQYF	TGTGCCAGCAGTTCTCTGACAGGGGTAAACATTCAGTACTTC
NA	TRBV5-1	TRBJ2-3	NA	CASSSYRAGTDTQYF	TGCGCCAGCAGCTCCTACAGGGCCGGCACAGATACGCAGTATTTT
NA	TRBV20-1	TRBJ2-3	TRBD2	CSARGSGRATDTQYF	TGCAGTGCTAGAGGTAGCGGGAGGGCCACAGATACGCAGTATTTT
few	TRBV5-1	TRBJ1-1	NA	CASHLGGGNTEAFF	TGCGCCTCCCACCTCGGAGGGGGGAACACTGAAGCTTTCTTT
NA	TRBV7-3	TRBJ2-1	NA	CASSLGFSGAYNEQFF	TGTGCCAGCAGCTTGGGTTTTAGCGGTGCCTACAATGAGCAGTTCTTC
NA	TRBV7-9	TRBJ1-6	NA	CASSLGTGGYNSPLHF	TGTGCCAGCAGCTTAGGAACCGGGGGATATAATTCACCCCTCCACTTT
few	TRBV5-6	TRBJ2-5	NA	CASSLINRDSQETQYF	TGTGCCAGCAGCTTGATCAACCGGGACTCCCAAGAGACCCAGTACTTC
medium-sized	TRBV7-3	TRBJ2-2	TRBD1	CASSLTGQLTGELFF	TGTGCCAGCAGCTTAACGGGACAGTTAACCGGGGAGCTGTTTTTT
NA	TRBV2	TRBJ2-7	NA	CASSPPGNEQYF	TGTGCCAGCAGTCCCCCAGGGAACGAGCAGTACTTC
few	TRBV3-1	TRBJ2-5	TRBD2	CASSQDPAAGGETQYF	TGTGCCAGCAGCCAAGATCCAGCCGCGGGGGGAGAGACCCAGTACTTC
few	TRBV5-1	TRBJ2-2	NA	CASSLEGGLSGELFF	TGCGCCAGCAGCCTGGAGGGGGGGCTGAGCGGGGAGCTGTTTTTT
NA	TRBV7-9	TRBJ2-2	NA	CASSLGQGRSTGELFF	TGTGCCAGCAGCTTGGGTCAGGGGAGGAGCACCGGGGAGCTGTTTTTT
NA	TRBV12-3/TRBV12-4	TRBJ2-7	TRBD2	CASSLALGAGGRYEQYF	TGTGCCAGCAGTTTAGCGCTAGGGGCCGGGGGGAGGTACGAGCAGTACTTC
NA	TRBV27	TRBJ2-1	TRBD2	CASSLSVGLAGYNEQFF	TGTGCCAGCAGTTTATCGGTGGGACTAGCGGGATACAATGAGCAGTTCTTC
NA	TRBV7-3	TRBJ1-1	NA	CASSRGTLPEAFF	TGTGCCAGCAGCCGCGGGACACTCCCTGAAGCTTTCTTT
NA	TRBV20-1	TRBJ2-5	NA	CSPANPGTTFIRGETQYF	TGCAGTCCTGCCAACCCCGGCACGACTTTTATAAGGGGAGAGACCCAGTACTTC
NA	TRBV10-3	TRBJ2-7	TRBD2	CAISESSASGRATHEQYF	TGTGCCATCAGTGAGTCGTCGGCTAGCGGGAGGGCCACCCACGAGCAGTACTTC